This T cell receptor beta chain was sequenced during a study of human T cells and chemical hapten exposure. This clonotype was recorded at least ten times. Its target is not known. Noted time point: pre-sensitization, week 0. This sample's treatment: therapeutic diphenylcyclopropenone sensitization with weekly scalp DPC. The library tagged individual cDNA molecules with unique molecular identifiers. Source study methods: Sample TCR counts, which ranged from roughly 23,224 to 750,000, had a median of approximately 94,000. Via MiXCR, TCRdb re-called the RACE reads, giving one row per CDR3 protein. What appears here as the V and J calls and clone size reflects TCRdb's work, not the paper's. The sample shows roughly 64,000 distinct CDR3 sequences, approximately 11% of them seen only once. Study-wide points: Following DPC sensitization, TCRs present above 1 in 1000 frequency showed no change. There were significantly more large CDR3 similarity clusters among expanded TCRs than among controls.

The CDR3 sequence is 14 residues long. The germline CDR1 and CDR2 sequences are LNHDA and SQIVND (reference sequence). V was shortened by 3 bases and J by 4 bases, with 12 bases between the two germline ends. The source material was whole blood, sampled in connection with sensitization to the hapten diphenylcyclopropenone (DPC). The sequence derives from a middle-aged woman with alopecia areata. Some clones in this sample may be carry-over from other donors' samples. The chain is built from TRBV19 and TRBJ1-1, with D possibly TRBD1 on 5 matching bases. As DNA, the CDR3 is TGTGCCAGTAGTATCCGCGGCAGGGCCACTGAAGCTTTCTTT. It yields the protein CASSIRGRATEAFF.